These T cell receptor beta chains were read from a single sample in a study of identical twins. TCRdb processed the 5' RACE reads anew with MiXCR; each CDR3 protein has one entry. Among 450,000 or so distinct CDR3 sequences listed, more than 13% were seen once. These data also featured in a second study, about yellow fever vaccine responses in identical twins.

The sequenced material came from CD4+ T cells sorted from blood. These receptors came from a woman aged 18-35 years in good health. The conserved cysteine and the conserved F or W are not part of the CDR3 here.

>TRBV23-1|12
ASSQSDRDNEQF
>TRBV2|15
ASSDIGTSGSYNEQF
>TRBV29-1|11
SVEDRDTDTQY
>TRBV20-1|13
SARTSGFYTGELF
>TRBV5-1|13
ASSSSTGITGELF
>TRBV12-3/TRBV12-4|13
ASSFSDPGANVLT
>TRBV3-1|14
ASSQDIGTATDTQY
>TRBV6-1|16
ASSEASAAFSSYNEQF
>TRBV11-3|12
ASSPSFGNTEAF
>TRBV28|15
ASSFTRGADFTDTQY
>TRBV29-1|13
SVEGTGGSPDTQY
>TRBV6-5|12
ASSFTVTGDTQY
>TRBV29-1|10
SVLTGFETQY